This TCR beta chain comes out of a study of blood T cell repertoires in COVID-19. Clones were sequenced by immunoSEQ multiplex PCR, and TCRdb holds only the in-frame ones, with some missing. The sample shows roughly 400,000 clones, over 75% of them seen only once. The V and J ends lost 5 bases and 5 bases respectively, with 12 bases between them. CDR1 is LNHDA and CDR2 is SQIVND in the germline V gene (reference sequence). This CDR3 has 13 amino acids. The V call is TRBV19, the J call TRBJ1-1, with D possibly matching TRBD1 (5 bases). Sequencing was carried out using PBMCs or T cells enriched from blood (not recorded which). This receptor was taken from a man aged 25 to 45 who had recovered from COVID-19. The CDR3 spells CASSWQGGTEAFF. Here the CDR3 DNA reads TGTGCCAGTAGTTGGCAGGGAGGTACTGAAGCTTTCTTT.